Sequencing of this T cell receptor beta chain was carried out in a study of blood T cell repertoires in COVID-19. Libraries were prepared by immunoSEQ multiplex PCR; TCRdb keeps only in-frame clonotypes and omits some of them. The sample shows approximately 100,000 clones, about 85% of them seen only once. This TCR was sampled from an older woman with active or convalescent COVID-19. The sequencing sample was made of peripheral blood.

CDR3 sequence (DNA): TGTGCCACCAGTGACCCCGGGACTAGCGGGACCGGGGAGCTGTTTTTT. This gives the protein CATSDPGTSGTGELFF. The gene calls are TRBV24-1 and TRBJ2-2; TRBD2 matches at 12 bases. The V gene end was trimmed by 4 bases and the J gene end by 5 bases; junction bases not matched to a gene: 4. The germline V gene encodes CDR1 KGHDR and CDR2 SFDVKD. CDR3 size: 16 residues.